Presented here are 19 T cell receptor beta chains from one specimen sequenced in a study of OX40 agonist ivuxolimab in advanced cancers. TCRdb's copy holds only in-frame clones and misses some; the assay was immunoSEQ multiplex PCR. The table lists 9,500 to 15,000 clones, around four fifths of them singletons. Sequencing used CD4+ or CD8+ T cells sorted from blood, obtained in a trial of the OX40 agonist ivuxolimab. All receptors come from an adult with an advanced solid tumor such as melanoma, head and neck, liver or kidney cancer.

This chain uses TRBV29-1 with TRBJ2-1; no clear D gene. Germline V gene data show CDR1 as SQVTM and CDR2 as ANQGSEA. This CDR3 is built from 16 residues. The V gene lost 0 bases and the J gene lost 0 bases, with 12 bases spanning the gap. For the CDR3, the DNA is TGCAGCGTTGAAGATCCCTCGCACAGCTCCTACAATGAGCAGTTCTTC. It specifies CSVEDPSHSSYNEQFF.

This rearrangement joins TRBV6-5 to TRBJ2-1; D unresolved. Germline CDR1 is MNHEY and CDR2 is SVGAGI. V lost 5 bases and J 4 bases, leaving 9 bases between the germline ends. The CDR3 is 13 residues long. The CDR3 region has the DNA TGTGCCAGCAGTGATCGTTCATACAATGAGCAGTTCTTC. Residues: CASSDRSYNEQFF.

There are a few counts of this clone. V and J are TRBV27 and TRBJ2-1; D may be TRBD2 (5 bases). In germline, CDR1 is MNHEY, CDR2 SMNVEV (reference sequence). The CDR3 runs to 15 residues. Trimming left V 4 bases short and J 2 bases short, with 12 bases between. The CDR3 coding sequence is TGTGCCAGCAGTTCCGGACTGTTCACCTACAATGAGCAGTTCTTC. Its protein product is CASSSGLFTYNEQFF.

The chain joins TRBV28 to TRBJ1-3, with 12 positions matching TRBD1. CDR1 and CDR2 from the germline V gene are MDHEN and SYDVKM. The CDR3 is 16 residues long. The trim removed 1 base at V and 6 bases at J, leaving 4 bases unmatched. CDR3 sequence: CASSLLGQGAINTIYF. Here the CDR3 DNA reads TGTGCCAGCAGTTTATTGGGACAGGGGGCGATAAACACCATATATTTT.

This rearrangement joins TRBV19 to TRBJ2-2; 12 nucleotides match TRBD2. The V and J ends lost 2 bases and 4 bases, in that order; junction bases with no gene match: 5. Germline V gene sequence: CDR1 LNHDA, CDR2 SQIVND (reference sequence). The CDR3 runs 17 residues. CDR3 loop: CASSISLTSGSTGELFF. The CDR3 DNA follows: TGTGCCAGTAGTATATCCCTGACTAGCGGGAGCACCGGGGAGCTGTTTTTT.

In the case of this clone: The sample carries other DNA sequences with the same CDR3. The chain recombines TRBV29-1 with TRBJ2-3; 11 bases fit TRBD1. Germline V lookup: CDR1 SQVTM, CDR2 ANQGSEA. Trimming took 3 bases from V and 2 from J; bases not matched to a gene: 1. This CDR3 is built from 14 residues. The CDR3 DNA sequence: TGCAGCGTTGAGGGACAGGGGGTCACAGATACGCAGTATTTT. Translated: CSVEGQGVTDTQYF.

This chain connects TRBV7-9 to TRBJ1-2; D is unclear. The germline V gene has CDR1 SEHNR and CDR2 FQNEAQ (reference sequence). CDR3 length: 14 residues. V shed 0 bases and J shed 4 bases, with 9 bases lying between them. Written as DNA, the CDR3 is TGTGCCAGCAGCTTAGCGCAAGAAATCTATGGCTACACCTTC. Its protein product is CASSLAQEIYGYTF.

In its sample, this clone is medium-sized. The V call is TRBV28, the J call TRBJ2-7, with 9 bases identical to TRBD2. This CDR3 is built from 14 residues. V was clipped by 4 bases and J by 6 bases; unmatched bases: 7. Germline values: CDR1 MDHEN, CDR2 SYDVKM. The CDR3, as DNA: TGTGCCAGCAGTTCCGTAGCGGGAGCGGCCGAGCAGTACTTC. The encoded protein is CASSSVAGAAEQYF.

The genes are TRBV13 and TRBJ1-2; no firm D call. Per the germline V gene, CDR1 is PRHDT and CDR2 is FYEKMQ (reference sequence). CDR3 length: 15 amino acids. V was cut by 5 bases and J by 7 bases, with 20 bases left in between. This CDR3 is CASSRIQELIRGYTF. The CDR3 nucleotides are TGTGCCAGCAGCCGTATCCAGGAACTAATTCGTGGCTACACCTTC.

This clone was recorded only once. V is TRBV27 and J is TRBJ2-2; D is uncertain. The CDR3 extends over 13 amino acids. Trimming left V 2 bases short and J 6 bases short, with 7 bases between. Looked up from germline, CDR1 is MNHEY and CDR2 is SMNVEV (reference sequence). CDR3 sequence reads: CASSLGFPGELFF. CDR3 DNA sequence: TGTGCCAGCAGTTTAGGATTCCCCGGGGAGCTGTTTTTT.

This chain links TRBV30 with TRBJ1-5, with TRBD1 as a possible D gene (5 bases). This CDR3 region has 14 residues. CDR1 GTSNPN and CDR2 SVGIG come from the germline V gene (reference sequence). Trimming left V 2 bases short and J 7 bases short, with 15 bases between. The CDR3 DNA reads TGTGCCTGGAGTCCCGGGGCCAATGGGCAGCCCCAGCATTTT. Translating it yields CAWSPGANGQPQHF.

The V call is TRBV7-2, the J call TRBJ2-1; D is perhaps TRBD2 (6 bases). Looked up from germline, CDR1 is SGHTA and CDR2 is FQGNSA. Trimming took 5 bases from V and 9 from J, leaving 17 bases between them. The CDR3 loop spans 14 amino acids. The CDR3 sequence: CASSTVAGTGEQFF. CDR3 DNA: TGTGCCAGCAGCACGGTTGCGGGAACCGGTGAGCAGTTCTTC.

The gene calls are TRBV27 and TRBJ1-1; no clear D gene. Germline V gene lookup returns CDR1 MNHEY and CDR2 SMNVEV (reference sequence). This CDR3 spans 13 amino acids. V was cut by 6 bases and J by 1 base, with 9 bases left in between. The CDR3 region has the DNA TGTGCCAGCAGCCCCGGCCAGAACACTGAAGCTTTCTTT. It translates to CASSPGQNTEAFF.

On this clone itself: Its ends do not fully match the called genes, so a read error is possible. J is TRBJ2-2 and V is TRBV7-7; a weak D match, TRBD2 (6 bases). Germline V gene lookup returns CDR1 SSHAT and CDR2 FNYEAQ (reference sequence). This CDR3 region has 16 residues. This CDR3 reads CASSLGWTTNTGELFF. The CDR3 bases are TGTGCTAGCAGCTTAGGGTGGACTACGAACACCGGGGAGCTGTTTTTT.

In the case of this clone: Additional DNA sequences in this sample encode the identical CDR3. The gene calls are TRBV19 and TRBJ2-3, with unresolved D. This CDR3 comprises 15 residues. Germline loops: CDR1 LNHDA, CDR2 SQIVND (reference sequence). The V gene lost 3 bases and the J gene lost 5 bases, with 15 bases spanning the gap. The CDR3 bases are TGTGCCAGTAGTATTGGGCTATCTGGGCAAGATACGCAGTATTTT. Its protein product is CASSIGLSGQDTQYF. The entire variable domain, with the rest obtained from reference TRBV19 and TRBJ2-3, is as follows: DGGITQSPKYLFRKEGQNVTLSCEQNLNHDAMYWYRQDPGQGLRLIYYSQIVNDFQKGDIAEGYSVSREKKESFPLTVTSAQKNPTAFYLCASSIGLSGQDTQYFGPGTRLTVL.

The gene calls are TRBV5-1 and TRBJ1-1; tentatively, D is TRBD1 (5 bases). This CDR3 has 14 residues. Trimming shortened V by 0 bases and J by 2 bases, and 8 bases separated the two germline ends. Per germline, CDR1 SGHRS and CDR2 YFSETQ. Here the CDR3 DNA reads TGCGCCAGCAGCTTGGAGCAGGGAAACACTGAAGCTTTCTTT. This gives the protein CASSLEQGNTEAFF.

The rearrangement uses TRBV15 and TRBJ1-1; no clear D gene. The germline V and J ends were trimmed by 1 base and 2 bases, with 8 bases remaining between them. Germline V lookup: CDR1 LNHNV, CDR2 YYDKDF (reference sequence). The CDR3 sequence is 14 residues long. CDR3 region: CATSRVRLNTEAFF. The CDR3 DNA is TGTGCCACCAGCAGAGTTAGGCTCAACACTGAAGCTTTCTTT.

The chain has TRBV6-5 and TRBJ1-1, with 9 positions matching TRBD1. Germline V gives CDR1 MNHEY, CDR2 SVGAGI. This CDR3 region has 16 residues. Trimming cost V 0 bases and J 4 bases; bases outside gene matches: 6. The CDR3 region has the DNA TGTGCCAGCAGTTACTCGATGGGACAGGGTTTCACTGAAGCTTTCTTT. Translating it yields CASSYSMGQGFTEAFF.

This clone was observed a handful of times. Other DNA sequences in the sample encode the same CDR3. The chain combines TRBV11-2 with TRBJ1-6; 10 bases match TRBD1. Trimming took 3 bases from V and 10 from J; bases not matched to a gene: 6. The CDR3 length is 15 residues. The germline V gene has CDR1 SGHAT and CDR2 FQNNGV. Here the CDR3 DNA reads TGTGCCAGCAGCTTGGGACAGGGGTATAGGTCACCCCTCCACTTT. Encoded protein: CASSLGQGYRSPLHF.